Each of the 18 T cell receptor beta chains below was sequenced from the same sample in a study of monozygotic twins with inflammatory bowel disease. Reprocessing the 5' RACE reads, TCRdb reports a single entry for every CDR3 protein and omits DNA. Recorded here are roughly 330,000 distinct CDR3 sequences; the top ten clones represent 2% to 2.5%. What was sequenced was blood. The receptor set was obtained from a human donor with ulcerative colitis or Crohn's disease, or a healthy co-twin of an affected twin (not recorded which).

This chain's CDR3 is CASSPTAAGLADTQYF. The V and J genes are TRBV4-3 and TRBJ2-3; TCRdb calls TRBD1, which cannot be checked without DNA. Germline V gene data show CDR1 as LGHNA and CDR2 as YSLEER. The CDR3 runs 16 residues.

The CDR3 region is CASSQEQGVFNTIYF. The chain couples TRBV4-3 to TRBJ1-3; no DNA is available, so the TRBD1 call from TCRdb remains unchecked. The CDR3 covers 15 residues. Germline CDR1 is LGHNA and CDR2 is YSLEER.

The chain uses TRBV5-1 and TRBJ1-4; TCRdb names TRBD1, which stays unverified in the absence of DNA. Germline loops: CDR1 SGHRS, CDR2 YFSETQ. This CDR3 has 14 amino acids. This CDR3 reads CASSSAGTGEKLFF.

V is TRBV7-2 and J is TRBJ2-1; no DNA is available, so the TRBD2 call from TCRdb remains unchecked. Germline V gives CDR1 SGHTA, CDR2 FQGNSA. This CDR3 is built from 17 residues. CDR3 in amino acids: CASSLGAYLSSYNEQFF.

The V gene is TRBV27, the J gene TRBJ1-6. The germline gives CDR1 MNHEY, CDR2 SMNVEV (reference sequence). The CDR3 extends over 17 amino acids. The CDR3 loop is CASSLWAGRGYNSPLHF.

V and J are TRBV5-1 and TRBJ2-5; the D call of TRBD2 rests on TCRdb alone, since no DNA is present to check it. The CDR3 is 16 residues long. CDR1 is SGHRS and CDR2 is YFSETQ in the germline V gene. The CDR3 here is CASSFSGSGGGETQYF. Full variable domain (missing parts from reference TRBV5-1 and TRBJ2-5): KAGVTQTPRYLIKTRGQQVTLSCSPISGHRSVSWYQQTPGQGLQFLFEYFSETQRNKGNFPGRFSGRQFSNSRSEMNVSTLELGDSALYLCASSFSGSGGGETQYFGPGTRLLVL.

The chain recombines TRBV6-1 with TRBJ2-7. CDR1 is MNHNS and CDR2 is SASEGT in the germline V gene. The CDR3 is made up of 12 amino acids. The chain's CDR3 is CASSQNVYEQYF.

The chain employs TRBV5-5 and TRBJ2-1; TCRdb's D call of TRBD2 is untestable without DNA. CDR1 SGHKS and CDR2 YYEKEE come from the germline V gene (reference sequence). CDR3 length equals 17 residues. The CDR3 region is CASSFKGLSGDYNEQFF.

V is TRBV28 and J is TRBJ2-7; TCRdb indicates TRBD2, and absent DNA this call remains unverified. CDR3 length equals 13 residues. CDR1 and CDR2 (germline): MDHEN, SYDVKM. CDR3 sequence: CASSSGRAFEQYF.

The rearrangement uses TRBV6-2 or TRBV6-3 and TRBJ2-7; TCRdb's D gene call, TRBD2, goes unchecked for lack of DNA. Germline CDR1 and CDR2: MNHEY and SVGEGT. The CDR3 extends over 15 amino acids. CDR3 sequence reads: CASSYSNRALYEQYF.

This chain links TRBV28 with TRBJ1-2. Germline loops: CDR1 MDHEN, CDR2 SYDVKM. CDR3 length: 15 amino acids. CDR3 in amino acids: CASTDGGPHSYGYTF.

The chain has TRBV20-1 and TRBJ2-7. The CDR3 contains 16 residues. CDR1 and CDR2 (germline): DFQATT, SNEGSKA (reference sequence). CDR3 protein: CSARDLAVARSYEQYF.

The gene calls are TRBV5-1 and TRBJ2-7; TCRdb picks TRBD2, but there is no DNA to check that call. Germline assignment: CDR1 SGHRS and CDR2 YFSETQ. The CDR3 is made up of 14 amino acids. CDR3 in amino acids: CASSPRADAYEQYF.

The V gene is TRBV28, the J gene TRBJ2-7; without DNA, the TCRdb call of TRBD1 cannot be checked. Germline loops: CDR1 MDHEN, CDR2 SYDVKM. CDR3 size: 14 residues. CDR3 amino acids: CASSSWGGTYEQYF.

The chain links TRBV29-1 to TRBJ2-1. CDR1 SQVTM and CDR2 ANQGSEA come from the germline V gene. CDR3 length: 13 amino acids. The CDR3 region is CSVEGLRQNEQFF.

This chain uses TRBV7-2 with TRBJ1-2. The germline V gene has CDR1 SGHTA and CDR2 FQGNSA. The CDR3 has 13 amino acids. CDR3: CASSPSGIHGYTF.

The chain combines TRBV9 with TRBJ2-1; the D call of TRBD1 rests on TCRdb alone, since no DNA is present to check it. Per the germline V gene, CDR1 is SGDLS and CDR2 is YYNGEE. The CDR3 is 14 residues long. CDR3: CASSGAGRINEQFF.

The chain is built from TRBV19 and TRBJ2-1. CDR1 is LNHDA and CDR2 is SQIVND in the germline V gene (reference sequence). There are 13 residues in the CDR3. The chain's CDR3 is CASRATLYNEQFF.